This entry features one T cell receptor beta chain sequence. What it recognizes is unknown. The TRB libraries of cDNA were built by UMI-labeled 5' RACE. TCRdb reprocessed the 5' RACE reads, keeping one entry per CDR3 protein, no DNA. This sample contains fewer than 80,000 distinct CDR3 sequences. The data are from a study of CXCR3-negative and CXCR3-positive naive CD8 T cells. Study outcomes and limitations: The study found CXCR3 expression partially decreased after cryopreservation and ran most assays on fresh PBMCs. Naive CXCR3-negative cells resembled naive CXCR3-positive cells in TRBV-TRBJ usage; memory cells differed. Naive subsets expressed similar surface CD5; TRB CDR3 features served to infer TCR strength.

The CDR3 runs 12 residues. Among CD8+ T cells, naive ones were CD45RO-CCR7+CD27+CD95-. The TCR originated in a human donor in good health. Some clones in this sample may be carry-over from other donors' samples. The rearrangement uses TRBV12-3 or TRBV12-4 and TRBJ2-1; TCRdb's D call, TRBD2, is unchecked because there is no DNA. Sample: naive CXCR3- CD8+ T cells from blood. The subset here: CD45RO-CCR7+CD27+CD95- naive CD8+ T cells lacking CXCR3 (TNR3-). The CDR3 loop reads CASSPPRDEQFF.